The source of this T cell receptor beta chain is a study of blood T cell repertoires in COVID-19 (dated by TCRdb to 2020 to 2022). Broadly, across the study: Samples covering the acute and convalescent phases of COVID-19 were provided by collaborators in the United States, Italy and Spain. The material from the prospective study consisted of cDNA or gDNA derived from T cells, B-cell-depleted T cells, or PBMCs. Subjects who had been exposed to COVID-19, were actively infected with it, or had recovered from it provided the deeply sampled blood TCRbeta repertoires that made up the dataset. The repertoires were released in a freely available public database meant as a resource for research on the immune response to SARS-CoV-2. The samples were drawn from the first 160 participants of the ongoing ImmuneRACE study and from 1,254 subjects provided by 6 global collaborators. Nearly every sample came with metadata listing a de-identified subject ID, COVID-19 status, age in years and sex. Where available, HLA class I and class II types were obtained from metadata supplied by the sample provider rather than from assay-based typing.

Points on this clone: The clone's antigen remains unknown. The record has no base qualities; no much larger clone is one base away.

TCRbeta CDR3 regions were amplified from genomic DNA using the immunoSEQ Assay, a bias-controlled multiplex PCR. As for the authors' bioinformatics: Nucleated cell counts per sample were estimated from amplification of reference gene primers within the assay. Sequence reads were collapsed and filtered to measure the absolute abundance of every unique TCRbeta CDR3 rearrangement. Productive Simpson clonality was computed per sample as the square root of Simpson's diversity index over productive rearrangements. The immuneACCESS repertoire file appears here via TCRdb, limited to in-frame rearrangements. These files lack a portion of the clones; in checked studies, under half of the deficit traces to unresolved V genes, and the cause of the others is not known. V, J and clone size derive from that table, while D and trimming were established from the DNA sequence. For this sample the table gives about 260,000 clones, of which 75% to 90% were detected only once. Of the sample, about 2% falls within the top ten clones.

V and J lose 9 bases and 6 bases, and a span of 11 bases separates them. The germline V gene sets CDR1 to SNHLY and CDR2 to FYNNEI. From the cysteine up to the phenylalanine, the CDR3 has a length of 12 residues. Kept here is only the CDR3 DNA, which spans 36 bases and is read in frame from base 1. Samples from volunteer blood donors who had recovered from COVID-19 were contributed by a second Seattle source. The collaborating institutions used their own protocols to collect whole blood in K2EDTA tubes. For TCRbeta analysis, collaborator samples were shipped as frozen whole blood, as isolated PBMCs, or as DNA extracted from either sample type. The research as a whole found: The quantity of clinical and demographic metadata differed by source and by participant and was supplied without curation.

Here the chain combines TRBV2 and TRBJ1-4; a confident D gene designation cannot be given. The origin of this receptor is a woman between 45 and 60 years old who had recovered from COVID-19. The sequenced sample consisted of peripheral blood. For the CDR3, the sequence is CASSGSDEKLFF. The DNA sequence follows: TGTGCCAGTTCGGGGTCGGATGAAAAACTGTTTTTT.